This entry lists 29 T cell receptor beta chains sequenced from one sample in a study of beta chain features in type 1 diabetes. Reverse transcribing all isolated RNA meant expressed TCRB transcripts were sequenced. Using immunoSEQ multiplex PCR, the repertoire was profiled, and TCRdb retains in-frame clones only, with some absent. Of 450,000 or so clones in the sample, roughly 11% were seen once. The sample taken for sequencing was naive CD4+ T cells from blood. The receptors were gathered from a young woman in good health.

This rearrangement joins TRBV28 to TRBJ1-2; D is unresolved. V lost 6 bases and J lost 4, with 9 bases in between. The germline V gene has CDR1 MDHEN and CDR2 SYDVKM. The CDR3 loop spans 12 amino acids. CDR3 in amino acids: CASRQILYGYTF. CDR3 coding DNA: TGTGCCAGCAGGCAGATTCTCTATGGCTACACCTTC.

This clone was seen more than once but under ten times. The CDR3 sequence: CASSMGLDHNEQFF. Written as DNA, the CDR3 is TGTGCCAGCAGCATGGGACTAGATCACAATGAGCAGTTCTTC. V and J are TRBV7-9 and TRBJ2-1; 8 bases match TRBD2. The CDR3 contains 14 residues. V lost 5 bases, J lost 5 bases, and 5 bases stayed unmatched. The germline CDR1 and CDR2 sequences are SEHNR and FQNEAQ (reference sequence).

This sequence joins TRBV7-2 and TRBJ2-1; 7 bases are a match to TRBD2. Germline V gives CDR1 SGHTA, CDR2 FQGNSA. Trimming cost V 5 bases and J 4 bases; bases outside gene matches: 8. There are 15 residues in the CDR3. The CDR3: CASSGGLLTYNEQFF. Written as DNA, the CDR3 is TGTGCCAGCAGCGGGGGACTACTTACATACAATGAGCAGTTCTTC.

This clone has more than one count but fewer than ten. The rearrangement links TRBV20-1 to TRBJ1-1; D gene unclear. The CDR3 extends over 10 amino acids. Trimming removed 4 bases from V and 11 bases from J, with 11 bases in between. The germline gives CDR1 DFQATT, CDR2 SNEGSKA (reference sequence). CDR3 nucleotides: TGCAGTGCTAAGAGGGTCATGGCTTTCTTT. Residues: CSAKRVMAFF.

The chain uses TRBV5-1 and TRBJ2-7, with D perhaps TRBD1 or TRBD2 (5 bases each). Germline V CDR1 and CDR2: SGHRS, YFSETQ. Trimming removed 3 bases from V and 2 bases from J, with 15 bases in between. The CDR3 has 15 amino acids. The CDR3 bases are TGCGCCAGCAGCTGGGACGGTCTACCTCCCTACGAGCAGTACTTC. This codes for CASSWDGLPPYEQYF.

The chain recombines TRBV13 with TRBJ1-1; possibly TRBD1 for D (5 bases). The CDR3 is 14 residues long. Germline loops: CDR1 PRHDT, CDR2 FYEKMQ (reference sequence). V lost 2 bases and J lost 14, with 21 bases in between. The DNA for the CDR3 is TGTGCCAGCAGCTTACGGGGGGACCGCCTGGTACCGTTCTTT. This gives the protein CASSLRGDRLVPFF.

This clone was counted a few times. V is TRBV6-6 and J is TRBJ1-1, with 8 bases matching TRBD1. The V segment lost 7 bases and the J segment 0 bases; nucleotides outside the gene matches: 10. Germline V gene sequence: CDR1 MNHNY, CDR2 SVGAGI (reference sequence). The CDR3 has 16 residues. CDR3 protein: CASNRQGQALNTEAFF. The CDR3 DNA reads TGTGCCAGCAACCGGCAGGGACAGGCCCTGAACACTGAAGCTTTCTTT.

The V and J genes are TRBV7-2 and TRBJ2-7; D unclear. There are 12 residues in the CDR3. The germline V and J ends were trimmed by 7 bases and 7 bases, with 14 bases remaining between them. Germline CDR1 and CDR2: SGHTA and FQGNSA. CDR3 loop: CASTIPPWEQYF. The DNA for the CDR3 is TGTGCCAGCACCATCCCCCCTTGGGAGCAGTACTTC.

This clone was picked up a small number of times. Here the CDR3 reads CASSPNMGLRETQYF. The DNA of the CDR3 is TGTGCCAGCAGCCCCAACATGGGCCTCCGGGAGACCCAGTACTTC. The rearrangement links TRBV9 to TRBJ2-5; no definite D call. This CDR3 contains 15 residues. Per germline, CDR1 SGDLS and CDR2 YYNGEE. V gave up 4 bases and J gave up 5 bases, with 18 bases separating them.

This clone was seen a few times. The V and J genes are TRBV11-1 and TRBJ2-1; D may be TRBD1 (6 bases). V was cut by 5 bases and J by 10 bases, with 21 bases left in between. The germline V gene has CDR1 SGHAT and CDR2 FQDESV (reference sequence). The CDR3 extends over 15 amino acids. The CDR3 DNA is TGTGCCAGCAGCCCCCGACAGGCGGGTTCTGTGGAGCAGTTCTTC. Translating it yields CASSPRQAGSVEQFF. Full variable domain (rest looked up from reference TRBV11-1 and TRBJ2-1): EAEVAQSPRYKITEKSQAVAFWCDPISGHATLYWYRQILGQGPELLVQFQDESVVDDSQLPKDRFSAERLKGVDSTLKIQPAELGDSAMYLCASSPRQAGSVEQFFGPGTRLTVL.

J is TRBJ2-6 and V is TRBV28, with D unresolved. V lost 2 bases, J lost 0 bases, and 8 bases lay in between. The CDR3 runs 16 residues. Germline CDR1 reads MDHEN; CDR2 reads SYDVKM. The chain's CDR3 is CASSLPVISGANVLTF. The CDR3 DNA follows: TGTGCCAGCAGTTTACCCGTGATCTCTGGGGCCAACGTCCTGACTTTC.

The J gene is TRBJ2-5, the V gene TRBV6-1; no clear D. CDR1 and CDR2 from the germline V gene are MNHNS and SASEGT. This CDR3 region has 15 residues. Trimming took 8 bases from V and 1 from J, leaving 17 bases between them. CDR3 in amino acids: CASVRLWGTQETQYF. The CDR3 DNA reads TGTGCCAGCGTACGGCTGTGGGGTACCCAAGAGACCCAGTACTTC.

The chain joins TRBV29-1 to TRBJ2-7; D perhaps matches TRBD1 (5 bases). The CDR3 covers 13 residues. Trimming pared 4 bases from V and 5 bases from J, leaving 15 bases between. The germline V gene encodes CDR1 SQVTM and CDR2 ANQGSEA. The CDR3 region is CSVVDQGSHEQYV. In DNA, the CDR3 is TGCAGCGTTGTTGATCAGGGTTCCCACGAGCAGTACGTC.

This clone was detected only a few times. The gene calls are TRBV5-1 and TRBJ2-1; no clear D. Germline lookup yields CDR1 SGHRS and CDR2 YFSETQ. The V end lost 7 bases, the J end lost 6 bases, and 17 bases lay between the germline ends. The CDR3 extends over 14 amino acids. The CDR3 here is CASSKQSTLNEQFF. The CDR3 region has the DNA TGCGCCAGCTCCAAGCAATCCACACTCAATGAGCAGTTCTTC.

Concerning this clone itself: At one of its ends the junction is not consistent with the germline gene, which may arise from a read error. The chain joins TRBV2 to TRBJ2-1; 10 nucleotides align to TRBD2. This CDR3 region has 16 residues. Germline V gene sequence: CDR1 SNHLY, CDR2 FYNNEI. The CDR3 loop reads CDSSQRGGRSYNEQFF. The DNA of the CDR3 is TGTGACAGCAGTCAGCGGGGGGGCCGCTCCTACAATGAGCAGTTCTTC.

In this sample, this clone turned up a few times. This chain links TRBV23-1 with TRBJ1-2; D is ambiguous. TRBV23-1 is an ORF; its function is uncertain. The V end was cut by 0 bases, the J end by 2 bases, with 10 bases between. There are 15 residues in the CDR3. CDR3 in DNA: TGCGCCAGCAGTCAATCGGGCGTCCCCAACTATGGCTACACCTTC. Residues: CASSQSGVPNYGYTF.

The V gene is TRBV7-9, the J gene TRBJ2-7; D is possibly TRBD2 (6 bases). Germline V lookup: CDR1 SEHNR, CDR2 FQNEAQ (reference sequence). The germline V and J ends were trimmed by 3 bases and 6 bases, with 18 bases remaining between them. The CDR3 has 15 residues. The CDR3 region is CASSFGDGSRGEQYF. CDR3 in DNA: TGTGCCAGCAGCTTTGGAGACGGGAGTCGGGGCGAGCAGTACTTC.

This clone was detected only a few times. The chain couples TRBV30 to TRBJ1-2, with D perhaps matching TRBD1 (6 bases). The CDR3 is made up of 15 amino acids. Germline CDR1 GTSNPN, CDR2 SVGIG (reference sequence). The V and J ends lost 2 bases and 4 bases respectively, with 17 bases between them. The CDR3 DNA follows: TGTGCCTGGAGTATAACCGGGACACTACCCTATGGCTACACCTTC. It is translated as CAWSITGTLPYGYTF.

The chain is built from TRBV6-5 and TRBJ2-7; possibly TRBD1 or TRBD2 for D (5 bases each). The germline V gene encodes CDR1 MNHEY and CDR2 SVGAGI. The V end was cut by 7 bases, the J end by 0 bases, with 13 bases between. This CDR3 is built from 14 residues. The DNA for the CDR3 is TGTGCCAGCACCTGGGACGGCGCCTCCTACGAGCAGTACTTC. Protein sequence: CASTWDGASYEQYF.

To note about this clone: This sample also contains other DNA sequences that code for the same CDR3. The chain uses TRBV5-1 and TRBJ2-5; D unresolved. The V gene's germline CDR1 is SGHRS and CDR2 YFSETQ. Trimming removed 0 bases from V and 5 bases from J, with 5 bases in between. There are 12 residues in the CDR3. The CDR3 loop is CASSLGPETQYF. CDR3 coding DNA: TGCGCCAGCAGCTTGGGGCCGGAGACCCAGTACTTC.

This clone was seen a few times. V is TRBV11-1 and J is TRBJ2-1; TRBD1 matches 8 bases. The CDR3 runs to 13 residues. The trim removed 2 bases at V and 9 bases at J, leaving 3 bases unmatched. Germline V gene lookup returns CDR1 SGHAT and CDR2 FQDESV (reference sequence). The CDR3, as DNA: TGTGCCAGCAGCTTACAGGGGGCCGGTGAGCAGTTCTTC. Its translation is CASSLQGAGEQFF.

The chain has TRBV28 and TRBJ2-5; D perhaps matches TRBD2 (6 bases). Germline CDR1 and CDR2: MDHEN and SYDVKM. V dropped 3 bases and J dropped 2 bases, with 10 bases sitting between them. The CDR3 is made up of 14 amino acids. The CDR3 loop is CASSFGTPQETQYF. The CDR3 region has the DNA TGTGCCAGCAGTTTCGGGACTCCACAAGAGACCCAGTACTTC.

The rearrangement uses TRBV5-4 and TRBJ2-3; D is unresolved. V lost 2 bases and J 2 bases, leaving 9 bases between the germline ends. The germline CDR1 and CDR2 sequences are SGHNT and YYREEE (reference sequence). CDR3 length: 14 amino acids. The CDR3 nucleotides are TGTGCCAGCAGCTTAAGTCGGTACACAGATACGCAGTATTTT. This gives the protein CASSLSRYTDTQYF.

V is TRBV5-1 and J is TRBJ2-7, with TRBD1 identical over 7 bases. Trimming at V came to 0 bases and at J to 5 bases, leaving 5 bases not matched to a gene. The germline V gene encodes CDR1 SGHRS and CDR2 YFSETQ. The CDR3 is 14 amino acids. CDR3 coding DNA: TGCGCCAGCAGCTTGGGCTGGGACAGTAACGAGCAGTACGTC. Protein: CASSLGWDSNEQYV.

The V gene is TRBV5-4, the J gene TRBJ1-2; D gene uncertain. The CDR3 covers 15 residues. The V and J ends lost 0 bases and 0 bases respectively, with 9 bases between them. Germline CDR1 reads SGHNT; CDR2 reads YYREEE (reference sequence). The CDR3 DNA is TGTGCCAGCAGCTTGGAGCGAGACCCTAACTATGGCTACACCTTC. Protein product: CASSLERDPNYGYTF.

This clone has more than one count but fewer than ten. The sample contains more than one DNA sequence encoding this CDR3. The chain carries TRBV30 and TRBJ2-7; D is ambiguous. Germline-derived CDR1 and CDR2 are GTSNPN and SVGIG (reference sequence). Trimming pared 0 bases from V and 4 bases from J, leaving 4 bases between. This CDR3 is built from 11 residues. The CDR3 DNA is TGTGCCTGGAGTGTTAGGTACGAGCAGTACTTC. This encodes CAWSVRYEQYF.

There are a few counts of this clone. The V call is TRBV7-2, the J call TRBJ1-6, with 7 bases fitting TRBD1. Germline assignment: CDR1 SGHTA and CDR2 FQGNSA. V lost 5 bases to trimming and J lost 5 bases; unmatched junction nucleotides: 6. CDR3 length equals 15 residues. In nucleotides, the CDR3 is TGTGCCAGCAGCACCGACAGGGTGAATAATTCACCCCTCCACTTT. The encoded protein is CASSTDRVNNSPLHF. Drawing the rest from reference TRBV7-2 and TRBJ1-6, the complete variable domain is GAGVSQSPSNKVTEKGKDVELRCDPISGHTALYWYRQSLGQGLEFLIYFQGNSAPDKSGLPSDRFSAERTGGSVSTLTIQRTQQEDSAVYLCASSTDRVNNSPLHFGNGTRLTVT.

The rearrangement links TRBV28 to TRBJ1-2; tentative D call: TRBD1 (6 bases). CDR1 MDHEN and CDR2 SYDVKM come from the germline V gene. The CDR3 loop spans 13 amino acids. V was pared by 5 bases and J by 4 bases, with 11 bases between. Here the CDR3 reads CASSEDSIYGYTF. The CDR3, as DNA: TGTGCCAGCAGTGAGGACAGCATCTATGGCTACACCTTC.

CDR3 amino acids: CAWRGFPRTDEKLFF. The CDR3 DNA reads as TGTGCCTGGAGGGGCTTTCCGAGGACGGATGAAAAACTGTTTTTT. The chain employs TRBV30 and TRBJ1-4; D not certain. This CDR3 has 15 residues. Trimming pared 3 bases from V and 6 bases from J, leaving 17 bases between. The germline gives CDR1 GTSNPN, CDR2 SVGIG (reference sequence). The full variable domain, in which reference TRBV30 and TRBJ1-4 provide the parts outside the CDR3, is SQTIHQWPATLVQPVGSPLSLECTVEGTSNPNLYWYRQAAGRGLQLLFYSVGIGQISSEVPQNLSASRPQDRQFILSSKKLLLSDSGFYLCAWRGFPRTDEKLFFGSGTQLSVL.